Listed below are T cell receptor beta chains from one sample, sequenced in a study of radiotherapy plus CTLA-4 blockade in lung cancer. Clones were sequenced by immunoSEQ multiplex PCR, and TCRdb holds only the in-frame ones, with some missing. The table lists just under 60,000 clones, 72% of them singletons, with approximately 8.3% in the top ten. This specimen was peripheral blood, taken from a patient treated with radiotherapy plus ipilimumab. These receptors were taken from a human donor with non-small cell lung cancer whose response to radiotherapy plus ipilimumab could not be evaluated. CDR3s include the opening cysteine and the closing phenylalanine or tryptophan. The D gene is left open where the match is weak. Part of the rows lack a size; the others show once, few, many or a class for expanded clones.

.	TRBV5-8	TRBJ2-7	TRBD1	TGTGCCAGCAGCTTGGAAGGGACAGTCTCCTACGAGCAGTACTTC	CASSLEGTVSYEQYF
.	TRBV4-1	TRBJ2-7	TRBD1	TGCGCCAGCAGCCATGGCAGGACAGGGCGCTACGAGCAGTACTTC	CASSHGRTGRYEQYF
.	TRBV5-1	TRBJ2-3	TRBD2	TGCGCCAGCAGCTTGACCGGACTAGCGGGAGGTACGCAGTATTTT	CASSLTGLAGGTQYF
.	TRBV4-3	TRBJ1-1	.	TGCGCCAGCAGCCAAGATCCCGGACAGATCACTGAAGCTTTCTTT	CASSQDPGQITEAFF
few	TRBV7-9	TRBJ1-2	TRBD1	TGTGCCAGCAGCCGCCAACAGGGGCCTAACTATGGCTACACCTTC	CASSRQQGPNYGYTF
.	TRBV5-1	TRBJ2-7	TRBD1	TGCGCCAGCAGCCAACTAGGACAGGGTGGCTACGAGCAGTACTTC	CASSQLGQGGYEQYF
.	TRBV10-1	TRBJ2-1	.	TGCGCCAGCAGTGAGGGGCTAGCCGCAGTCAATGAGCAGTTCTTC	CASSEGLAAVNEQFF
.	TRBV5-1	TRBJ2-5	TRBD2	TGCGCCAGCAGCTTGTTCACGGGAGGGTGGGAGACCCAGTACTTC	CASSLFTGGWETQYF
.	TRBV5-5	TRBJ2-7	.	TGTGCCAGCAGCTTGGTGCGGGCAGTGGGGACCTACGAGCAGTACTTC	CASSLVRAVGTYEQYF
.	TRBV7-6	TRBJ1-1	.	TGTGCCAGCAGCTTAAAGAGGGGGGGAATGAACACTGAAGCTTTCTTT	CASSLKRGGMNTEAFF
.	TRBV19	TRBJ1-2	.	TGTGCCAGTAGGCCAGGGGAATACTATGGCTACACCTTC	CASRPGEYYGYTF
.	TRBV12-2	TRBJ2-3	.	TGTGCAAGTCGCCCGGGACAGGGGTCGGATACGCAGTATTTT	CASRPGQGSDTQYF
.	TRBV5-1	TRBJ2-3	.	TGCGCCAGCAGGGGGGGTCTGGTGACAGATACGCAGTATTTT	CASRGGLVTDTQYF
.	TRBV5-1	TRBJ2-5	TRBD2	TGCGCCAGCAGCTTGGTAAGACTAGCGGGGCCGTCGGGGACCCAGTACTTC	CASSLVRLAGPSGTQYF
few	TRBV15	TRBJ1-5	.	TGTGCCACCAGCAGAGATCGGGATCAGCCCCAGCATTTT	CATSRDRDQPQHF